A selection of T cell receptor beta chains follows, all from one sample in a study of cytotoxic CD8 clonotypes in ibrutinib-treated CLL. Only in-frame clones appear in the TCRdb table, and some are missing; sequencing was by immunoSEQ multiplex PCR. The sample includes some 300,000 clones, roughly 79% of them seen just once. The sample in question was PBMCs, obtained before ibrutinib treatment. The receptors originated from a human donor with chronic lymphocytic leukemia. CDR3s include the opening cysteine and the closing phenylalanine or tryptophan. A D gene is named only where the DNA matches it firmly. Expanded clones get a size class; other rows say once, few or many, or leave the size out.

clone size: NA; J gene: TRBJ2-3; D gene: NA; V gene: TRBV7-9; CDR3 protein: CASSLSPATDTQYF; CDR3 DNA: TGTGCCAGCAGCTTAAGTCCAGCCACAGATACGCAGTATTTT
clone size: NA; J gene: TRBJ2-3; D gene: NA; V gene: TRBV7-2; CDR3 protein: CASSSAGTSTDTQYF; CDR3 DNA: TGTGCCAGCAGCTCAGCCGGGACTAGCACAGATACGCAGTATTTT
clone size: NA; J gene: TRBJ2-1; D gene: NA; V gene: TRBV10-3; CDR3 protein: CASGGQKLNSYNEQFF; CDR3 DNA: TGTGCCTCTGGAGGCCAGAAACTTAACTCCTACAATGAGCAGTTCTTC
clone size: NA; J gene: TRBJ2-1; D gene: TRBD1; V gene: TRBV2; CDR3 protein: CASSTDRGEFNEQFF; CDR3 DNA: TGTGCCAGCAGCACCGACAGGGGGGAATTTAATGAGCAGTTCTTC
clone size: NA; J gene: TRBJ2-3; D gene: TRBD2; V gene: TRBV7-9; CDR3 protein: CASSLVTLAGGADTQYF; CDR3 DNA: TGTGCCAGCAGCTTAGTAACGCTAGCGGGAGGGGCAGATACGCAGTATTTT
clone size: NA; J gene: TRBJ1-1; D gene: NA; V gene: TRBV5-1; CDR3 protein: CASSLSGTTMNTEAFF; CDR3 DNA: TGCGCCAGCAGCTTGTCCGGGACAACGATGAACACTGAAGCTTTCTTT
clone size: NA; J gene: TRBJ2-3; D gene: NA; V gene: TRBV28; CDR3 protein: CAILQGGESTDTQYF; CDR3 DNA: TGTGCCATTCTACAGGGGGGGGAGAGCACAGATACGCAGTATTTT
clone size: NA; J gene: TRBJ2-1; D gene: TRBD1; V gene: TRBV29-1; CDR3 protein: CSVRRDREFF; CDR3 DNA: TGCAGCGTTCGACGGGACAGGGAGTTCTTC
clone size: once; J gene: TRBJ2-1; D gene: NA; V gene: TRBV10-3; CDR3 protein: CAISGLVNEQFF; CDR3 DNA: TGTGCCATCAGCGGGCTGGTCAATGAGCAGTTCTTC
clone size: NA; J gene: TRBJ2-3; D gene: NA; V gene: TRBV4-3; CDR3 protein: CASSQEWTTHRYF; CDR3 DNA: TGCGCCAGCAGCCAGGAATGGACTACTCATAGGTATTTT
clone size: NA; J gene: TRBJ2-7; D gene: TRBD2; V gene: TRBV28; CDR3 protein: CASSLRREIYEQYF; CDR3 DNA: TGTGCCAGCAGTTTACGGCGGGAGATCTACGAGCAGTACTTC
clone size: NA; J gene: TRBJ2-1; D gene: NA; V gene: TRBV21-1; CDR3 protein: CASSTSGGPYNEQFF; CDR3 DNA: TGTGCCAGCAGCACCTCGGGAGGGCCCTACAATGAGCAGTTCTTC
clone size: NA; J gene: TRBJ2-5; D gene: NA; V gene: TRBV25-1; CDR3 protein: CASSELKGRETQYF; CDR3 DNA: TGTGCCAGCAGTGAACTTAAGGGGAGAGAGACCCAGTACTTC
clone size: few; J gene: TRBJ2-7; D gene: TRBD2; V gene: TRBV6-4; CDR3 protein: CASSGEREAYEQYF; CDR3 DNA: TGTGCCAGCAGTGGCGAACGGGAGGCCTACGAGCAGTACTTC
clone size: NA; J gene: TRBJ2-3; D gene: NA; V gene: TRBV11-2; CDR3 protein: CASSTGDGDTQYF; CDR3 DNA: TGTGCCAGCTCGACAGGCGATGGGGATACGCAGTATTTT
clone size: NA; J gene: TRBJ1-5; D gene: NA; V gene: TRBV18; CDR3 protein: CASSQHGNQPQHF; CDR3 DNA: TGTGCCAGCTCACAACACGGCAATCAGCCCCAGCATTTT
clone size: once; J gene: TRBJ2-7; D gene: TRBD2; V gene: TRBV25-1; CDR3 protein: CASSQTSGSYEQYF; CDR3 DNA: TGTGCCAGCAGTCAGACTAGCGGGAGCTACGAGCAGTACTTC
clone size: few; J gene: TRBJ2-7; D gene: NA; V gene: TRBV5-1; CDR3 protein: CASSFEGSTREQYF; CDR3 DNA: TGCGCCAGCAGCTTCGAGGGGTCTACGCGCGAGCAGTACTTC
clone size: NA; J gene: TRBJ2-3; D gene: NA; V gene: TRBV27; CDR3 protein: CASTQFGDSTDTQYF; CDR3 DNA: TGTGCCAGCACCCAATTCGGGGATAGCACAGATACGCAGTATTTT
clone size: NA; J gene: TRBJ2-7; D gene: NA; V gene: TRBV6-1; CDR3 protein: CASSESGLGAIGEQYF; CDR3 DNA: TGTGCCAGCAGTGAATCGGGCCTGGGAGCGATCGGCGAGCAGTACTTC
clone size: NA; J gene: TRBJ2-5; D gene: NA; V gene: TRBV9; CDR3 protein: CASSVGTLQETQYF; CDR3 DNA: TGTGCCAGCAGCGTCGGGACACTCCAAGAGACCCAGTACTTC
clone size: NA; J gene: TRBJ2-7; D gene: NA; V gene: TRBV18; CDR3 protein: CASSPPSVGEQYF; CDR3 DNA: TGTGCCAGCTCACCACCCTCGGTTGGCGAGCAGTACTTC
clone size: few; J gene: TRBJ1-2; D gene: NA; V gene: TRBV9; CDR3 protein: CASSVAGTYGYTF; CDR3 DNA: TGTGCCAGCAGCGTTGCAGGGACATATGGCTACACCTTC
clone size: NA; J gene: TRBJ2-2; D gene: TRBD2; V gene: TRBV10-3; CDR3 protein: CAIRGSGRNTGELFF; CDR3 DNA: TGTGCCATCAGAGGTAGCGGGCGCAACACCGGGGAGCTGTTTTTT
clone size: NA; J gene: TRBJ1-2; D gene: NA; V gene: TRBV5-1; CDR3 protein: CASRPQTGGPNYGYTF; CDR3 DNA: TGCGCCAGCAGGCCCCAAACAGGAGGCCCTAACTATGGCTACACCTTC
clone size: NA; J gene: TRBJ2-2; D gene: TRBD2; V gene: TRBV7-3; CDR3 protein: CASSLTVASGSAGELFF; CDR3 DNA: TGTGCCAGCAGCTTAACGGTTGCTAGCGGGAGCGCCGGGGAGCTGTTTTTT
clone size: NA; J gene: TRBJ2-7; D gene: NA; V gene: TRBV2; CDR3 protein: CASRLVRGLGYEQYF; CDR3 DNA: TGTGCCAGCAGATTGGTAAGGGGTCTCGGCTACGAGCAGTACTTC
clone size: once; J gene: TRBJ2-2; D gene: NA; V gene: TRBV9; CDR3 protein: CASSVDQANTGELFF; CDR3 DNA: TGTGCCAGCAGCGTAGATCAGGCGAACACCGGGGAGCTGTTTTTT
clone size: NA; J gene: TRBJ2-2; D gene: NA; V gene: TRBV18; CDR3 protein: CASSTGSGELFF; CDR3 DNA: TGTGCCAGCTCAACGGGGAGCGGGGAGCTGTTTTTT
clone size: NA; J gene: TRBJ1-4; D gene: TRBD1; V gene: TRBV9; CDR3 protein: CASSDSGTGGFGAEKLFF; CDR3 DNA: TGTGCCAGCAGCGATAGCGGGACAGGGGGCTTCGGGGCAGAGAAACTGTTTTTT
clone size: NA; J gene: TRBJ1-2; D gene: TRBD1; V gene: TRBV4-1; CDR3 protein: CASSGHGTEVGGYTF; CDR3 DNA: TGCGCCAGCAGCGGTCACGGGACAGAAGTGGGTGGCTACACCTTC
clone size: NA; J gene: TRBJ2-1; D gene: NA; V gene: TRBV4-2; CDR3 protein: CASSQTSRGNEQFF; CDR3 DNA: TGTGCCAGCAGCCAAACCAGCAGAGGCAATGAGCAGTTCTTC
clone size: NA; J gene: TRBJ2-1; D gene: NA; V gene: TRBV5-6; CDR3 protein: CASGWTPYNEQFF; CDR3 DNA: TGTGCCAGCGGTTGGACACCTTACAATGAGCAGTTCTTC
clone size: NA; J gene: TRBJ2-5; D gene: NA; V gene: TRBV7-3; CDR3 protein: CASSVAAWGETQYF; CDR3 DNA: TGTGCCAGCAGCGTAGCAGCATGGGGGGAGACCCAGTACTTC
clone size: NA; J gene: TRBJ1-5; D gene: NA; V gene: TRBV5-8; CDR3 protein: CASSSPGRQPQHF; CDR3 DNA: TGTGCCAGCAGCTCACCAGGCCGGCAGCCCCAGCATTTT
clone size: NA; J gene: TRBJ1-6; D gene: NA; V gene: TRBV6-6; CDR3 protein: CASSTGTAGWSPLHF; CDR3 DNA: TGTGCCAGCAGTACCGGGACGGCCGGGTGGTCGCCCCTCCACTTT
clone size: NA; J gene: TRBJ2-5; D gene: TRBD2; V gene: TRBV4-2; CDR3 protein: CASSRASGSLQETQYF; CDR3 DNA: TGTGCCAGCAGCCGGGCTAGCGGGAGCCTCCAAGAGACCCAGTACTTC
clone size: NA; J gene: TRBJ2-7; D gene: NA; V gene: TRBV7-2; CDR3 protein: CASSFAKKSEQYF; CDR3 DNA: TGTGCCAGCAGCTTTGCAAAAAAAAGCGAGCAGTACTTC
clone size: NA; J gene: TRBJ2-6; D gene: TRBD1; V gene: TRBV7-8; CDR3 protein: CASSLGRTGVSGANVLTF; CDR3 DNA: TGTGCCAGCAGCTTAGGAAGGACAGGGGTCTCTGGGGCCAACGTCCTGACTTTC
clone size: few; J gene: TRBJ1-2; D gene: TRBD1; V gene: TRBV9; CDR3 protein: CASSLQGADYGYTF; CDR3 DNA: TGTGCCAGCAGCCTACAGGGGGCGGACTATGGCTACACCTTC
clone size: few; J gene: TRBJ1-1; D gene: NA; V gene: TRBV6-5; CDR3 protein: CASSAIRGGTEAFF; CDR3 DNA: TGTGCCAGCAGTGCCATTCGGGGCGGAACTGAAGCTTTCTTT
clone size: NA; J gene: TRBJ1-2; D gene: TRBD1; V gene: TRBV29-1; CDR3 protein: CSYQDRGYGYTF; CDR3 DNA: TGCAGCTACCAAGACAGGGGGTACGGCTACACCTTC
clone size: few; J gene: TRBJ2-1; D gene: TRBD1; V gene: TRBV30; CDR3 protein: CAWWTGSDWNEQFF; CDR3 DNA: TGTGCCTGGTGGACAGGGAGTGACTGGAATGAGCAGTTCTTC
clone size: NA; J gene: TRBJ2-1; D gene: NA; V gene: TRBV7-2; CDR3 protein: CASSLRDVYNEQFF; CDR3 DNA: TGTGCCAGCAGCTTACGGGATGTCTACAATGAGCAGTTCTTC
clone size: NA; J gene: TRBJ2-1; D gene: TRBD1; V gene: TRBV5-1; CDR3 protein: CASSSGQGYEQFF; CDR3 DNA: TGCGCCAGCAGCAGCGGACAGGGGTATGAGCAGTTCTTC
clone size: NA; J gene: TRBJ2-7; D gene: TRBD2; V gene: TRBV4-3; CDR3 protein: CASSPAAGVTYEQYF; CDR3 DNA: TGCGCCAGCAGCCCGGCAGCGGGAGTTACCTACGAGCAGTACTTC
clone size: NA; J gene: TRBJ2-7; D gene: TRBD1; V gene: TRBV7-6; CDR3 protein: CASSLVGQGHYEQYF; CDR3 DNA: TGTGCCAGCAGCTTAGTGGGACAGGGGCACTACGAGCAGTACTTC
clone size: NA; J gene: TRBJ1-2; D gene: NA; V gene: TRBV28; CDR3 protein: CASSFKRGYTF; CDR3 DNA: TGTGCCAGCAGTTTTAAGAGGGGCTACACCTTC
clone size: NA; J gene: TRBJ1-5; D gene: NA; V gene: TRBV7-2; CDR3 protein: CASSSSGTSNQPQHF; CDR3 DNA: TGTGCCAGCAGCTCCTCCGGGACCAGCAATCAGCCCCAGCATTTT